These 9 T cell receptor beta chains share one sample of origin, sequenced in a study of shared clonotypes between healthy human individuals. Assay: immunoSEQ multiplex PCR; the TCRdb copy retains only in-frame clones and omits some. The sample yields millions of clones, more than 80% seen once. Sample: naive CD4+ T cells sorted from blood. The subset is: CD45RA+ positively selected. These receptor sequences come from a man aged 18 to 29 in good health.

The V call is TRBV29-1, the J call TRBJ2-5; D may correspond to TRBD1 or TRBD2 (5 bases each). The CDR3 runs 11 residues. V was cut by 4 bases and J by 5 bases, with 8 bases left in between. Germline V gene lookup returns CDR1 SQVTM and CDR2 ANQGSEA. In nucleotides, the CDR3 is TGCAGCGTTGGGGGGATCGAGACCCAGTACTTC. Its protein is CSVGGIETQYF. The variable domain in full, completed from reference TRBV29-1 and TRBJ2-5, reads SAVISQKPSRDICQRGTSLTIQCQVDSQVTMMFWYRQQPGQSLTLIATANQGSEATYESGFVIDKFPISRPNLTFSTLTVSNMSPEDSSIYLCSVGGIETQYFGPGTRLLVL.

This CDR3 is CSASGVAEAFF. CDR3 nucleotides: TGCAGTGCCTCAGGGGTCGCTGAAGCTTTCTTT. V gene TRBV20-1 combines with J gene TRBJ1-1; a weak D match, TRBD1 (6 bases). The CDR3 sequence is 11 residues long. Germline V gene lookup returns CDR1 DFQATT and CDR2 SNEGSKA (reference sequence). V lost 6 bases and J lost 6, with 11 bases in between.

The chain joins TRBV20-1 to TRBJ1-1; no reliable D call. This CDR3 has 11 amino acids. Between the trimmed V and J ends, which lost 5 bases and 12 bases, there was a span of 16 bases. Germline lookup yields CDR1 DFQATT and CDR2 SNEGSKA (reference sequence). CDR3 in DNA: TGCAGTGCTCCAAAGGGAGAAATTACTTTCTTT. Amino acids: CSAPKGEITFF.

The gene calls are TRBV7-2 and TRBJ2-5; possibly TRBD1 or TRBD2 for D (5 bases each). V lost 5 bases, J lost 1 base, and 14 bases lay in between. Germline V gene sequence: CDR1 SGHTA, CDR2 FQGNSA. The CDR3 has 15 amino acids. The DNA for the CDR3 is TGTGCCAGCAGCCCTCGAGAGGGGCTCCAAGAGACCCAGTACTTC. Translation gives CASSPREGLQETQYF.

The chain joins TRBV5-6 to TRBJ1-3; 10 bases line up with TRBD1. Germline V gives CDR1 SGHDT, CDR2 YYEEEE. Losses at the gene ends were 6 bases for V and 0 bases for J; bases not matched to a gene: 12. The CDR3 consists of 18 residues. The CDR3 region is CASNIRDRGLSSGNTIYF. The CDR3 nucleotides read TGTGCCAGCAACATCCGGGACAGGGGATTGAGCTCTGGAAACACCATATATTTT.

This clone has just one count. The gene calls are TRBV5-4 and TRBJ2-5, with D possibly being TRBD2 (6 bases). The tail of the sequence fits TRBJ2-7 better, so the J call may be wrong. In germline, CDR1 is SGHNT, CDR2 YYREEE (reference sequence). The CDR3 is 13 amino acids. CDR3 nucleotides: TGTGCCAGCAGCCAAGGCCAGGGACTCGAGCAGTACTTC. Its translation: CASSQGQGLEQYF.

In DNA form, the CDR3 reads TGTGCCAGCAGCTCGCTTTTCTTGGAGCGGGACAATGAGCAGTTCTTC. This sequence encodes CASSSLFLERDNEQFF. The chain employs TRBV5-6 and TRBJ2-1; TRBD2 might be the D (6 bases). CDR1 and CDR2 (germline): SGHDT, YYEEEE. The CDR3 spans 16 residues. V was shortened by 3 bases and J by 5 bases, with 18 bases between the two germline ends.

The V call is TRBV19, the J call TRBJ2-3; 9 bases are shared with TRBD1. The CDR3 contains 15 residues. CDR1 is LNHDA, CDR2 SQIVND, per germline (reference sequence). V lost 10 bases, J lost 10 bases, and 18 bases stayed unmatched. Here the CDR3 reads CAMTVPGQGPFAQYF. The CDR3 coding sequence is TGTGCCATGACGGTTCCGGGACAGGGTCCGTTTGCGCAGTATTTT.

The CDR3 DNA sequence: TGTGCCAGCAGTGAAGCGCTAGGAGGGGGCGGTCTGAAGGCTTTCTTT. This codes for CASSEALGGGGLKAFF. The chain carries TRBV2 and TRBJ1-1; TRBD1 matches 7 bases. Losses at the gene ends were 0 bases for V and 11 bases for J; bases not matched to a gene: 15. The CDR3 has 16 residues. In germline, CDR1 is SNHLY, CDR2 FYNNEI.